Following are 27 T cell receptor beta chains from one sample sequenced in a study of patients and donors after allogeneic stem cell transplantation. Each CDR3 protein gets one entry after TCRdb re-called the RT-PCR reads with MiXCR. Of approximately 160,000 distinct CDR3 sequences listed, 30% were seen once; the top ten hold about 3.3%. The material sequenced was blood, either unsorted or a sorted T cell fraction (not recorded which). Receptor source: a human donor who was either an allogeneic HSCT recipient or a stem cell or donor lymphocyte infusion donor (not recorded which). It is not recorded whose cells these are; they may come from a transplant donor.

The chain carries TRBV7-6 and TRBJ2-3, with a possible D match to TRBD1 (6 bases). V lost 4 bases to trimming and J lost 8 bases, with 10 bases between them. Per germline, CDR1 SGHVS and CDR2 FNYEAQ. The CDR3 is made up of 12 amino acids. CDR3: CASSSDRSTQYF. CDR3 sequence (DNA): TGTGCCAGCAGCTCAGACAGGAGTACGCAGTATTTT. The full variable domain, completed using reference TRBV7-6 and TRBJ2-3, is GAGVSQSPRYKVTKRGQDVALRCDPISGHVSLYWYRQALGQGPEFLTYFNYEAQQDKSGLPNDRFSAERPEGSISTLTIQRTEQRDSAMYRCASSSDRSTQYFGPGTRLTVL.

This rearrangement joins TRBV15 to TRBJ2-1; tentatively, D is TRBD1 (6 bases). Trimming left V 5 bases short and J 8 bases short, with 13 bases between. The CDR3 is made up of 13 amino acids. The germline V gene has CDR1 LNHNV and CDR2 YYDKDF (reference sequence). CDR3 sequence: CATSPSPGDEQFF. CDR3 bases: TGTGCCACCAGCCCAAGCCCAGGGGATGAGCAGTTCTTC.

The table lists this clonotype with a few counts. This chain connects TRBV20-1 to TRBJ1-1; D perhaps matches TRBD1 (5 bases). Germline V CDR1 and CDR2: DFQATT, SNEGSKA (reference sequence). V was pared by 5 bases and J by 2 bases, with 12 bases between. The CDR3 contains 13 residues. Written as DNA, the CDR3 is TGCAGTGCTGATACGACAGATAACACTGAAGCTTTCTTT. Its translation is CSADTTDNTEAFF.

This chain joins TRBV4-2 and TRBJ1-2; weak D call: TRBD1 (6 bases). Deletions cut 4 bases from V and 2 bases from J, with 11 bases between. Germline loops: CDR1 LGHNA, CDR2 YNFKEQ. The CDR3 runs to 14 residues. The CDR3 protein is CASSRGQPNYGYTF. In nucleotides, the CDR3 is TGTGCCAGCAGCCGCGGACAGCCGAACTATGGCTACACCTTC.

The V gene is TRBV18, the J gene TRBJ2-1, with TRBD2 identical over 11 bases. Losses at the gene ends were 3 bases for V and 8 bases for J; bases not matched to a gene: 6. This CDR3 spans 15 amino acids. Germline V gene sequence: CDR1 KGHSH, CDR2 LQKENI. The CDR3 is CASSPRALAGDEQFF. The CDR3 DNA follows: TGTGCCAGCTCACCCCGGGCACTAGCGGGAGATGAGCAGTTCTTC.

The chain employs TRBV10-3 and TRBJ2-7, with no clear D. The CDR3 runs 12 residues. Trimming stripped 3 bases from V and 5 bases from J, with 8 bases between. Germline lookup yields CDR1 ENHRY and CDR2 SYGVKD. The CDR3 region is CAISELMDEQYF. The CDR3 DNA sequence: TGTGCCATCAGTGAACTAATGGACGAGCAGTACTTC.

This clonotype was counted ten times or more. The chain uses TRBV29-1 and TRBJ1-6; D gene uncertain. With 8 bases removed from V and 6 bases from J, the gap between germline ends came to 17 bases. Germline assignment: CDR1 SQVTM and CDR2 ANQGSEA. The length of the CDR3 is 14 residues. This chain's CDR3 is CSSERGSANSPLHF. CDR3 coding DNA: TGCAGCTCAGAACGGGGTTCGGCTAATTCACCCCTCCACTTT.

The CDR3 protein is CASSPGLALGRGANVLTF. The CDR3 nucleotides are TGTGCCAGCAGCCCAGGACTAGCCCTGGGTAGGGGGGCCAACGTCCTGACTTTC. J is TRBJ2-6 and V is TRBV9; 8 bases map to TRBD2. The CDR3 contains 18 residues. CDR1 is SGDLS and CDR2 is YYNGEE in the germline V gene. After removal of 4 bases from V and 4 bases from J, the junction contained 13 bases not matched to a gene.

Within the sample, this clonotype is medium-sized. This chain uses TRBV7-2 with TRBJ1-2; D unclear. The CDR3 length is 13 residues. CDR1 and CDR2 from the germline V gene are SGHTA and FQGNSA. Deletions cut 1 base from V and 4 bases from J, with 7 bases between. The CDR3 nucleotides read TGTGCCAGCAGCTTAGAGTTCTCCTATGGCTACACCTTC. Encoded protein: CASSLEFSYGYTF.

The chain recombines TRBV7-9 with TRBJ1-1, with a tentative D call TRBD1 (5 bases). In germline, CDR1 is SEHNR, CDR2 FQNEAQ (reference sequence). Between the trimmed V and J ends, which lost 1 base and 2 bases, there was a span of 11 bases. CDR3 length: 15 residues. As DNA, the CDR3 is TGTGCCAGCAGCTTAGGGGGGTCCTTAAACACTGAAGCTTTCTTT. It translates to CASSLGGSLNTEAFF.

V gene TRBV7-9 combines with J gene TRBJ2-3; D unresolved. V lost 3 bases, J lost 13 bases, and 17 bases lay in between. CDR1 SEHNR and CDR2 FQNEAQ come from the germline V gene (reference sequence). This CDR3 is 13 amino acids long. As DNA, the CDR3 is TGTGCCAGCAGCTTTGAACCGGGCCGGATAAAGTATTTT. This encodes CASSFEPGRIKYF.

This chain joins TRBV11-3 and TRBJ2-1; 8 bases agree with TRBD2. The germline V gene encodes CDR1 SGHNT and CDR2 YENEEA. V was pared by 5 bases and J by 0 bases, with 3 bases of the junction left unmatched. The CDR3 length is 15 residues. This CDR3 reads CASSRSGASYNEQFF. CDR3 nucleotide sequence: TGTGCCAGCAGCCGTAGCGGGGCCTCCTACAATGAGCAGTTCTTC.

This clonotype was seen ten or more times. The rearrangement uses TRBV7-6 and TRBJ1-4; D ambiguous. This CDR3 contains 13 residues. Trimming removed 0 bases at V and 8 bases at J, with 7 bases between. Germline CDR1 SGHVS, CDR2 FNYEAQ. CDR3 in DNA: TGTGCCAGCAGCTTAGCGGGTTGGGAAAAACTGTTTTTT. Amino acids: CASSLAGWEKLFF.

This clonotype was counted only a few times. The chain recombines TRBV3-1 with TRBJ1-2; D is possibly TRBD1 (5 bases). V was cut by 0 bases and J by 2 bases, with 10 bases left in between. Germline CDR1 and CDR2: LGHDT and YNNKEL (reference sequence). CDR3 length: 15 residues. The CDR3 DNA follows: TGTGCCAGCAGCCAAGATTGGCGGGGGAACTATGGCTACACCTTC. It is translated as CASSQDWRGNYGYTF.

The chain has TRBV10-2 and TRBJ1-5, with no clear D. This CDR3 region has 13 residues. From germline, CDR1 is WSHSY and CDR2 SAAADI. V was trimmed by 3 bases and J by 6 bases, leaving 9 bases between them. CDR3 bases: TGCGCCAGCAGTGAAAATAGCGCTCAGCCCCAGCATTTT. This encodes CASSENSAQPQHF.

This clonotype turned up a few times. The chain links TRBV10-3 to TRBJ2-1, with TRBD1 matching over 9 bases. CDR3 length equals 13 residues. The germline V gene encodes CDR1 ENHRY and CDR2 SYGVKD. The V gene end was trimmed by 4 bases and the J gene end by 5 bases; junction bases not matched to a gene: 0. Here the CDR3 reads CAISGQGDNEQFF. The CDR3 DNA is TGTGCCATCAGTGGACAGGGGGACAATGAGCAGTTCTTC.

Many counts were recorded for this clonotype. V is TRBV28 and J is TRBJ1-5, with D tentatively TRBD1 (5 bases). Germline lookup yields CDR1 MDHEN and CDR2 SYDVKM. V gave up 3 bases and J gave up 6 bases, with 12 bases separating them. This CDR3 contains 14 residues. Here the CDR3 reads CASSFVGGRQPQHF. The CDR3 nucleotides are TGTGCCAGCAGTTTTGTCGGGGGACGTCAGCCCCAGCATTTT.

This clonotype has only a few counts. The chain recombines TRBV9 with TRBJ1-6; no clear D. There are 14 residues in the CDR3. The germline V gene has CDR1 SGDLS and CDR2 YYNGEE. The V end was cut by 3 bases, the J end by 5 bases, with 9 bases between. The CDR3 here is CASSGPGNNSPLHF. The CDR3 DNA reads as TGTGCCAGCAGCGGGCCGGGAAATAATTCACCCCTCCACTTT.

The table lists this clonotype with a few counts. This rearrangement joins TRBV12-3 or TRBV12-4 to TRBJ1-2; D not resolved. The CDR3 runs 12 residues. Trimming took 10 bases from V and 4 from J, leaving 13 bases between them. The CDR3 DNA sequence: TGTGCCACGACTTACGGGGTCTATGGCTACACCTTC. It is translated as CATTYGVYGYTF.

In its sample, this clonotype was seen many times. This rearrangement joins TRBV4-3 to TRBJ1-4; tentative D call: TRBD1 (5 bases). Trimming cost V 4 bases and J 7 bases, with 10 bases left between them. The germline V gene has CDR1 LGHNA and CDR2 YSLEER. The CDR3 has 13 amino acids. In DNA form, the CDR3 reads TGCGCCAGCAGCCGGCAGGGAAGTGAAAAACTGTTTTTT. Its protein is CASSRQGSEKLFF.

This clonotype appeared a few times. This chain connects TRBV12-3 or TRBV12-4 to TRBJ1-2; TRBD1 agrees at 9 bases. This CDR3 is built from 15 residues. Trimming at V came to 5 bases and at J to 1 base, leaving 5 bases not matched to a gene. The chain's CDR3 is CASSNGTGRNYGYTF. CDR3 bases: TGTGCCAGCAGTAACGGGACAGGGCGTAACTATGGCTACACCTTC.

In this sample, this clonotype turned up a few times. J is TRBJ1-2 and V is TRBV13, with 7 positions matching TRBD1. V shed 4 bases and J 5 bases; nucleotides not matched to a gene: 1. This CDR3 comprises 12 residues. CDR1 PRHDT and CDR2 FYEKMQ come from the germline V gene (reference sequence). As DNA, the CDR3 is TGTGCCAGCAGCTGGGGACAGTATGGCTACACCTTC. Translated, it gives CASSWGQYGYTF.

The chain combines TRBV3-1 with TRBJ1-4; a weak D match, TRBD1 (6 bases). Trimming removed 1 base at V and 15 bases at J, with 12 bases between. The germline gives CDR1 LGHDT, CDR2 YNNKEL (reference sequence). The CDR3 extends over 12 amino acids. For the CDR3, the DNA is TGTGCCAGCAGCCAAGCGGGCAGGGGTATGTTTTTT. Amino acid sequence: CASSQAGRGMFF.

The chain couples TRBV12-3 or TRBV12-4 to TRBJ1-2; 8 bases match TRBD1. V shed 6 bases and J 6 bases; nucleotides not matched to a gene: 15. The CDR3 spans 16 residues. CDR3 amino acids: CASSTVTRDRRNGYTF. The DNA for the CDR3 is TGTGCCAGCAGCACCGTAACCCGGGACAGGCGGAATGGCTACACCTTC.

The chain links TRBV7-2 to TRBJ2-5, with 9 bases aligning to TRBD2. The germline V gene encodes CDR1 SGHTA and CDR2 FQGNSA. The CDR3 covers 15 residues. J lost 2 bases, V lost 5 bases, and 6 bases had no gene match. This CDR3 is CASSARREGQETQYF. Written as DNA, the CDR3 is TGTGCCAGCAGCGCCCGGCGGGAGGGTCAAGAGACCCAGTACTTC.

This clonotype was observed a handful of times. The chain couples TRBV7-9 to TRBJ1-1, with 7 bases matching TRBD1. Trimming at V came to 0 bases and at J to 4 bases, leaving 5 bases not matched to a gene. The CDR3 is made up of 15 amino acids. In germline, CDR1 is SEHNR, CDR2 FQNEAQ (reference sequence). DNA for the CDR3: TGTGCCAGCAGCTTAGCAGGGGGCCTTGGCACTGAAGCTTTCTTT. Translated: CASSLAGGLGTEAFF.

The sample holds a few counts of this clonotype. This chain joins TRBV7-2 and TRBJ1-2; maybe TRBD1 (6 bases). The CDR3 runs to 16 residues. Trimming stripped 3 bases from V and 5 bases from J, with 19 bases between. The germline gives CDR1 SGHTA, CDR2 FQGNSA. CDR3 sequence (DNA): TGTGCCAGCAGCTTCAAGACAGGTCCTCCGGCATATGGCTACACCTTC. Amino acids: CASSFKTGPPAYGYTF.